The present T cell receptor (beta chain) was sequenced within a study of cytomegalovirus exposure and HLA in healthy donors. Findings of the study overall: In vitro data verified three CMV-associated chains as specific for CMV antigens. Across donors, most TCRs were seen rarely, yet some public ones were widespread. Using the classifier, cytomegalovirus status was reportedly diagnosed with high specificity and sensitivity.

Produced via immunoSEQ multiplex PCR; TCRdb's table is partial and in-frame only. Counted here are 200,000 to 250,000 clones, approximately 87% occurring once; the ten biggest clones make up 5.5% to 6.5%. This clone was seen once. What it binds is unknown. The clonotype was recovered from a young woman in good health and CMV-seronegative. Sequenced: PBMCs.

Written as DNA, the CDR3 is TGCGCCAGCAGCTTCCGGGCGTTAGAGTACACTGAAGCTTTCTTT. The encoded protein is CASSFRALEYTEAFF. The rearrangement joins TRBV5-1 to TRBJ1-1; D not certain. Germline-derived CDR1 and CDR2 are SGHRS and YFSETQ. The V end was cut by 2 bases, the J end by 3 bases, with 14 bases between. CDR3 length: 15 residues.